What follows is one T cell receptor (beta chain) and its context. What this receptor recognizes is not known. The sample holds no much larger clone one base away, and base qualities are not on file. CDR1 and CDR2 are read off the germline V gene as SNHLY and FYNNEI. The CDR3 runs 14 residues from the cysteine to the phenylalanine. CDR3 DNA is the only sequence kept; it has 42 bases, read in frame from the first base. The junction shows trimming of 4 bases on V and 4 bases on J, plus 13 bases between the germline ends. Ficoll-Paque density gradient centrifugation was the method used to isolate PBMCs. The sample belongs to a study of T-cell memory formation after mild COVID-19 (dated by TCRdb to about 2021). For the study in its entirety: Most TCR sequence clusters were specific to one of the two donors. T-cell clones expanding and contracting after mild COVID-19 in two donors were tracked by longitudinal TCRalpha and TCRbeta repertoire sequencing. Two young, previously healthy adult volunteers made up the cohort, one male and one female.

Data came from an Illumina NovaSeq 6000. TCRalpha and TCRbeta cDNA libraries were built by 5'RACE with constant-segment primers, adding sample barcodes and unique molecular identifiers. Trizol reagent was used to extract RNA from every sample. The libraries were amplified in two PCR steps, and the second step added a second sample barcode and Illumina TruSeq adapters. Sequencing of the libraries was done on an Illumina NovaSeq, producing 2 x 150 bp paired-end reads. In the source study's methods: Demultiplexing of reads and collapsing into UMI-guided consensus sequences were performed with migec v1.2.7. Using mixcr v2.1.11, UMI consensuses were aligned to TRA and TRB V and J templates and then assembled into clonotypes. Clonotypes were classified as expanded or contracted when called significant by both edgeR and NoisET, with noise models trained on biological replicates. For edgeR calls, the thresholds were a false discovery rate-adjusted p below 0.01 and a log2 fold-change of 1. PCA with hierarchical clustering of max-normalized trajectories of the 1000 most abundant clonotypes was used as exploratory dynamics analysis. The CD4 or CD8 phenotype of responding clones was assigned using the separately sequenced CD4+ and CD8+ repertoires. TCRdb took the public reads, trimmed them with fastp at Q25, ran MiXCR for clone calling and kept in-frame beta chains. Rows with a matching CDR3 protein are joined into one entry that keeps the most common DNA and genes. TCRdb's processing, not the authors', yielded these V and J calls. This sample lists about 350,000 distinct CDR3 sequences; 28% were detected once. The top ten hold 13% of the sample.

Study-level results and caveats: SARS-CoV-2 specificity of the second-wave clones peaking on day 37 was not confirmed. Clones contracting from day 15 to 85 had balanced CD4/CD8 phenotypes, while a second wave expanding from day 15 to 37 was biased towards CD4+. The detection of some responding clones in pre-infection memory suggests that pre-existing cross-reactive memory T cells joined the SARS-CoV-2 response. Contracting CD4+ clones appeared mostly in the CM and EM memory subsets, whereas CD8+ clones were enriched in EMRA. Only a couple of mild cases were covered by the study, and larger cohorts that include severe cases with pre-infection samples were considered necessary.

Sequencing was done on a sample of PBMCs or a T cell subset sorted from them (not recorded which). The V and J segments used are TRBV2 and TRBJ1-1; a tentative D match to TRBD1 spans 6 bases. The TCR originated in an adult woman who had mild COVID-19 (a few samples of this study predate the infection). The sample titles of this study are shuffled in the database, so cell type and time point are left out; the donor was told from shared clones. The CDR3 protein: CASSVGGVGTEAFF. The bases are TGTGCCAGCAGTGTAGGGGGGGTGGGCACTGAAGCTTTCTTT.